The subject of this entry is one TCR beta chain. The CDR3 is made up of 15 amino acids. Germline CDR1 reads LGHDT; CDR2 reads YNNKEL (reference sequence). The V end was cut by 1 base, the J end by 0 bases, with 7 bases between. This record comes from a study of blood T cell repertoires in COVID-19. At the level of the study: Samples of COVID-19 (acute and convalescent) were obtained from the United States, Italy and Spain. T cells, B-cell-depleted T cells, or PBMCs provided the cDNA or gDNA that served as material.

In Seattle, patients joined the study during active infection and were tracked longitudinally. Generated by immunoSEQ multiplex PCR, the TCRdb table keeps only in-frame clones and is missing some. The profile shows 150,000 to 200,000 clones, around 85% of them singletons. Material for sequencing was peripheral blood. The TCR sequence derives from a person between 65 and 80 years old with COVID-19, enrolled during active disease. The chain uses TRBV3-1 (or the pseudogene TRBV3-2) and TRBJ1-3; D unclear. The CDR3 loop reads CASSQVSVSGNTIYF. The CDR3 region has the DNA TGTGCCAGCAGCCAAGTTAGTGTCTCTGGAAACACCATATATTTT.